Included here is one T cell receptor (beta chain) sequence, with context. No antigen is known for it. The data are from a study of PD-1 blockade in classical Hodgkin lymphoma. Produced via immunoSEQ multiplex PCR; TCRdb's table is partial and in-frame only. The table includes some 60,000 clones, 90% detected once. General study findings and limits: Any patient who commenced nivolumab under 1 year after ASCT was excluded. Compared with baseline, CD4+ but not CD8+ TCR diversity had risen significantly by C4D1. Complete responders' baseline diversity resembled that of newly diagnosed patients.

Each and every patient relapsed after autologous stem cell transplantation, and patients got differing brentuximab vedotin exposure. Complete response, partial response or progressive disease made up the best responses. The CDR3 totals 20 residues. Germline V lookup: CDR1 MDHEN, CDR2 SYDVKM. V lost 5 bases, J lost 0 bases, and 29 bases lay in between. The source of this sequence is a human donor with classical Hodgkin lymphoma. Sequences were derived from peripheral blood mononuclear cells (PBMCs), sampled at baseline. The V call is TRBV28, the J call TRBJ2-7; possible D gene TRBD1, 6 bases. Here the CDR3 DNA reads TGTGCCAGCAGTCCCTCACGATACGGGACACCTTACCGATTCTCCTACGAGCAGTACTTC. This translates into CASSPSRYGTPYRFSYEQYF.